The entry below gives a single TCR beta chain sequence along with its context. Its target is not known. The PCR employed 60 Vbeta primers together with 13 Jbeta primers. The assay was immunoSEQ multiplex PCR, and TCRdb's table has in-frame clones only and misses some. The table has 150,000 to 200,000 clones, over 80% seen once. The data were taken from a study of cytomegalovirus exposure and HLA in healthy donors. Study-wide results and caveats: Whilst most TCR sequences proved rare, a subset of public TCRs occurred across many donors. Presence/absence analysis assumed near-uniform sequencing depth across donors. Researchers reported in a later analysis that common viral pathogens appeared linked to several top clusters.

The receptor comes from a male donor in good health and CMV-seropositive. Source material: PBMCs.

This chain's CDR3 is CASSPRGRVGNSPLHF. CDR3 in DNA: TGTGCCAGCAGTCCCCGTGGGAGGGTGGGTAATTCACCCCTCCACTTT. The V and J genes are TRBV27 and TRBJ1-6, with no clear D. This CDR3 comprises 16 residues. Trimming removed 5 bases at V and 6 bases at J, with 17 bases between. Looked up from germline, CDR1 is MNHEY and CDR2 is SMNVEV (reference sequence).